This T cell receptor beta chain was recorded in a study of blood T cell repertoires in COVID-19. Overall study context: Acute and convalescent COVID-19 specimens originated in the United States, Italy and Spain. T cells, B-cell-depleted T cells, or PBMCs provided the cDNA or gDNA that served as material.

Authors' analysis steps: Amplified reference gene primers provided the basis for estimating nucleated cell counts. Profiled with immunoSEQ multiplex PCR; TCRdb holds only in-frame clones, not every one. For V, J and clone size, that table is used; D and trimming come from the DNA. Of 75,000 to 85,000 clones listed, about 87% were seen once; the top ten hold roughly 6.2%. Between the trimmed V and J ends, which lost 9 bases and 3 bases, there was a span of 20 bases. Germline lookup yields CDR1 KGHDR and CDR2 SFDVKD. The CDR3 runs 16 residues. V and J are TRBV24-1 and TRBJ2-1; maybe TRBD2 (6 bases). Sample: peripheral blood. This TCR was recovered from a man aged 50 to 59 with active COVID-19. The CDR3 protein is CATAEGAGSDYNEQFF. As DNA, the CDR3 is TGTGCCACCGCCGAGGGAGCGGGCTCGGACTACAATGAGCAGTTCTTC.